One sample yielded the 20 T cell receptor beta chains listed below, sequenced in a study of regulatory T cells in long-lasting Graves disease. HTBI primers from iRepertoire and Arm-PCR of CDR3 regions yielded the TCR beta libraries. Each CDR3 protein gets one entry after TCRdb re-called the multiplex PCR reads with MiXCR. The data show around 430,000 distinct CDR3 sequences, 20% to 25% seen once. The time point: persistent/refractory GD, antithyroid drugs over 5 years with positive TRAb. The TCR library was prepared using RNA isolated from PBMCs. The source material was peripheral blood mononuclear cells (PBMCs), sampled when the disease was refractory, from a patient treated with antithyroid drugs. These receptors were taken from a female donor with Graves disease.

At least ten counts were recorded for this clonotype. The J gene is TRBJ1-2, the V gene TRBV3-1, with a possible D match to TRBD1 (6 bases). Trimming cost V 4 bases and J 5 bases, with 11 bases left between them. This CDR3 is 13 amino acids long. Germline CDR1 LGHDT, CDR2 YNNKEL (reference sequence). CDR3 sequence: CASSPLGGYGYTF. CDR3 in DNA: TGTGCCAGCAGCCCCTTAGGGGGATATGGCTACACCTTC. Based on the CDR3 plus reference TRBV3-1 and TRBJ1-2, the full variable domain is DTAVSQTPKYLVTQMGNDKSIKCEQNLGHDTMYWYKQDSKKFLKIMFSYNNKELIINETVPNRFSPKSPDKAHLNLHINSLELGDSAVYFCASSPLGGYGYTFGSGTRLTVV.

This clonotype was counted a few times. The V gene is TRBV29-1, the J gene TRBJ1-2, with 7 bases matching TRBD1. Looked up from germline, CDR1 is SQVTM and CDR2 is ANQGSEA. This CDR3 is built from 15 residues. Losses at the gene ends were 4 bases for V and 0 bases for J; bases not matched to a gene: 8. CDR3 in DNA: TGCAGCGTTGTCCCGAACAGGGGCCCTAACTATGGCTACACCTTC. This gives the protein CSVVPNRGPNYGYTF.

This sequence joins TRBV30 and TRBJ2-3; 15 nucleotides line up with TRBD2. V lost 7 bases to trimming and J lost 5 bases; unmatched junction nucleotides: 10. This CDR3 contains 16 residues. Germline assignment: CDR1 GTSNPN and CDR2 SVGIG (reference sequence). The CDR3 here is CAYTGTSGGLRDTQYF. The CDR3 coding sequence is TGTGCCTATACCGGGACTAGCGGGGGGCTGAGAGATACGCAGTATTTT.

Many counts were recorded for this clonotype. The chain carries TRBV7-3 and TRBJ1-2; D unresolved. Trimming shortened V by 5 bases and J by 4 bases, and 17 bases separated the two germline ends. There are 15 residues in the CDR3. Germline V lookup: CDR1 SGHTA, CDR2 FQGTGA. CDR3 sequence reads: CASSPQSDGLYGYTF. The CDR3 DNA sequence: TGTGCCAGCAGCCCCCAATCCGACGGTCTCTATGGCTACACCTTC.

V and J are TRBV4-1 and TRBJ2-5; TRBD1 aligns across 11 bases. J was trimmed by 1 base and V by 1 base; bases with no gene match: 2. The CDR3 is 16 residues long. Germline V lookup: CDR1 MGHRA, CDR2 YSYEKL. CDR3 residues: CASSQGDRGSQETQYF. As DNA, the CDR3 is TGCGCCAGCAGCCAAGGGGACAGGGGGTCCCAAGAGACCCAGTACTTC.

This clonotype was counted a few times. The CDR3 DNA reads TGTGCCACCAGTGATCCGTCGGTGGGAGAGACCCAGTACTTC. Protein product: CATSDPSVGETQYF. The chain links TRBV24-1 to TRBJ2-5, with unresolved D. Germline-derived CDR1 and CDR2 are KGHDR and SFDVKD. V was trimmed by 3 bases and J by 4 bases, leaving 11 bases between them. The CDR3 runs 14 residues.

The table lists this clonotype with many counts. The chain recombines TRBV28 with TRBJ1-2; D not resolved. Germline V gene data show CDR1 as MDHEN and CDR2 as SYDVKM. V was clipped by 2 bases and J by 3 bases, with 13 bases between them. The CDR3 has 15 amino acids. The CDR3 nucleotides are TGTGCCAGCAGTTTAGCCGAGGACGTATACTATGGCTACACCTTC. Protein product: CASSLAEDVYYGYTF.

On this clonotype: At one of its ends the junction is not consistent with the germline gene, which may arise from a read error. The rearrangement joins TRBV6-2 or TRBV6-3 to TRBJ1-1; 9 positions match TRBD1. From germline, CDR1 is MNHEY and CDR2 SVGEGT. This CDR3 has 14 residues. The CDR3 reads CASTNDRGNTKAFF. CDR3 in DNA: TGTGCCAGCACGAACGACAGGGGGAACACTAAAGCTTTCTTT.

This clonotype was observed a handful of times. The chain uses TRBV29-1 and TRBJ1-1, with 10 bases identical to TRBD1. The CDR3 has 15 residues. Germline V gene sequence: CDR1 SQVTM, CDR2 ANQGSEA. J was trimmed by 3 bases and V by 7 bases; bases with no gene match: 11. CDR3 nucleotides: TGCAGCGCCGTAGACAGGGGGCTACGGTACACTGAAGCTTTCTTT. Amino acids: CSAVDRGLRYTEAFF.

This clonotype has a handful of counts. V usage is TRBV5-6 and J usage is TRBJ1-2, with D perhaps matching TRBD1 (5 bases). V lost 0 bases and J 4 bases, leaving 22 bases between the germline ends. The CDR3 has 18 amino acids. In germline, CDR1 is SGHDT, CDR2 YYEEEE. The CDR3 region is CASSLAFLGGVGGYGYTF. Here the CDR3 DNA reads TGTGCCAGCAGCTTGGCCTTTTTGGGGGGTGTAGGAGGCTATGGCTACACCTTC.

The gene calls are TRBV7-9 and TRBJ2-2; either TRBD1 or TRBD2 may fit D (5 bases each). V gave up 5 bases and J gave up 0 bases, with 16 bases separating them. The CDR3 is made up of 17 amino acids. Germline CDR1 reads SEHNR; CDR2 reads FQNEAQ (reference sequence). The CDR3: CASSPSRVDPNTGELFF. The CDR3 bases are TGTGCCAGCAGCCCTAGCAGGGTCGATCCGAACACCGGGGAGCTGTTTTTT.

The chain links TRBV18 to TRBJ2-7; 8 bases fit TRBD1. Germline V CDR1 and CDR2: KGHSH, LQKENI. V lost 3 bases and J lost 5; bases outside the gene matches: 3. The CDR3 loop spans 13 amino acids. The CDR3 region is CASSPGQGHEQYF. DNA of the CDR3: TGTGCCAGCTCACCTGGACAGGGACACGAGCAGTACTTC.

This clonotype was seen repeatedly, ten times or more. This CDR3 is CASRGTSTYEQYF. CDR3 coding DNA: TGTGCCAGCAGAGGGACTAGTACTTACGAGCAGTACTTC. The V call is TRBV2, the J call TRBJ2-7; TRBD2 agrees at 8 bases. Germline trimming cut 6 bases from V and 4 bases from J; bases unmatched to any gene: 5. The CDR3 contains 13 residues. Germline V gene lookup returns CDR1 SNHLY and CDR2 FYNNEI.

This clonotype showed up many times. The chain recombines TRBV27 with TRBJ2-5; 7 bases match TRBD1. With V trimmed by 6 bases and J by 6 bases, 13 bases remained unmatched. The CDR3 loop spans 15 amino acids. Germline CDR1 MNHEY, CDR2 SMNVEV (reference sequence). The CDR3 here is CASSFGQDSPQTQYF. The CDR3 nucleotides read TGTGCCAGCAGCTTCGGACAGGACAGTCCCCAGACCCAGTACTTC.

In the case of this clonotype: This may arise from a read error, as a much more abundant clone is one base away. The V gene is TRBV6-2 or TRBV6-3, the J gene TRBJ2-7; D remains ambiguous. The ends were cut back, 0 bases at V and 2 bases at J, with 11 bases in the middle. Germline loops: CDR1 MNHEY, CDR2 SVGEGT. The CDR3 runs 15 residues. Written as DNA, the CDR3 is TGTGCCAGCAGTTACTCGGTAAGGTCCCCCTACGAGCAGTACTTC. This sequence encodes CASSYSVRSPYEQYF.

This clonotype was detected only a few times. The chain carries TRBV7-9 and TRBJ2-7, with 7 nucleotides matching TRBD1. The CDR3 spans 14 residues. V lost 3 bases, J lost 3 bases, and 5 bases stayed unmatched. Germline CDR1 and CDR2: SEHNR and FQNEAQ (reference sequence). The CDR3 sequence is CASSFPGQHYEQYF. For the CDR3, the DNA is TGTGCCAGCAGCTTCCCGGGACAGCACTACGAGCAGTACTTC.

This clonotype was seen only a few times. A much bigger clone sits one base away, suggesting this may be a read error. The chain joins TRBV2 to TRBJ1-2; D unresolved. The CDR3 has 13 residues. Germline lookup yields CDR1 SNHLY and CDR2 FYNNEI. CDR3 coding DNA: TGTGCCACCAGTGACGGAGCTAACTATGGCTACGCCTTC. This encodes CATSDGANYGYAF.

There are a few counts of this clonotype. The chain employs TRBV30 and TRBJ1-5; D is undetermined. This CDR3 contains 12 residues. Germline V lookup: CDR1 GTSNPN, CDR2 SVGIG (reference sequence). The germline V and J ends were trimmed by 5 bases and 0 bases, with 5 bases remaining between them. The CDR3 sequence: CAWESSNQPQHF. CDR3 in DNA: TGTGCCTGGGAGAGTAGCAATCAGCCCCAGCATTTT.

This clonotype was detected many times. The rearrangement links TRBV28 to TRBJ2-7; unclear D gene. Trimming cost V 3 bases and J 4 bases, with 16 bases left between them. This CDR3 spans 15 amino acids. In germline, CDR1 is MDHEN, CDR2 SYDVKM. CDR3 amino acids: CASSFRGNSRYEQYF. CDR3 nucleotide sequence: TGTGCCAGCAGTTTCCGAGGTAATTCAAGGTACGAGCAGTACTTC.

The gene calls are TRBV18 and TRBJ2-7, with D perhaps given as TRBD1 or TRBD2 (5 bases each). The CDR3 covers 15 residues. Germline V gene sequence: CDR1 KGHSH, CDR2 LQKENI. The V end lost 4 bases, the J end lost 1 base, and 14 bases lay between the germline ends. CDR3 DNA: TGTGCCAGCTCACGCCTGGGGACGCCATCCTACGAGCAGTACTTC. It is translated as CASSRLGTPSYEQYF.